These T cell receptor beta chains were read from a single sample in a study of T cells in localized non-small cell lung cancer. Sequenced by immunoSEQ multiplex PCR; TCRdb stores in-frame clones only, minus some. The data hold 2,200 or so clones, with 20% to 25% observed a single time. Sequenced here: lung tumor tissue, sampled before any cancer treatment. The receptors were gathered from a man between 40 and 75 years old with stage II lung adenocarcinoma. CDR3s include the opening cysteine and the closing phenylalanine or tryptophan. The D gene is left open where the match is weak. Expanded clones are given a class, and other clones once, few, many or no size at all.

cdr3_aa: CASSLWRIQGNTEAFF
cdr3_nt: TGTGCCAGCAGCTTATGGCGCATCCAGGGGAACACTGAAGCTTTCTTT
j_call: TRBJ1-1
clone_size: large
v_call: TRBV11-3
d_call: -

cdr3_aa: CASTYGVGTEAFF
cdr3_nt: TGTGCCAGCACTTACGGCGTGGGCACTGAAGCTTTCTTT
j_call: TRBJ1-1
clone_size: -
v_call: TRBV6-8
d_call: -

cdr3_aa: CASSSVPYEQYF
cdr3_nt: TGTGCCAGCAGCTCGGTGCCCTACGAGCAGTACTTC
j_call: TRBJ2-7
clone_size: -
v_call: TRBV9
d_call: -

cdr3_aa: CSVEGGGPEAFF
cdr3_nt: TGCAGCGTTGAAGGGGGTGGACCCGAAGCTTTCTTT
j_call: TRBJ1-1
clone_size: -
v_call: TRBV29-1
d_call: -

cdr3_aa: CASNRETGSLKISPLHF
cdr3_nt: TGTGCCAGCAACCGCGAGACAGGGAGTCTCAAAATTTCACCCCTCCACTTT
j_call: TRBJ1-6
clone_size: medium-sized
v_call: TRBV6-8
d_call: TRBD1

cdr3_aa: CASSPSLDGYTF
cdr3_nt: TGTGCCAGCTCACCAAGCCTTGACGGCTACACCTTC
j_call: TRBJ1-2
clone_size: once
v_call: TRBV18
d_call: -

cdr3_aa: CASSPRGGLAITGELFF
cdr3_nt: TGCGCCAGCAGCCCCCGCGGGGGGCTAGCGATCACCGGGGAGCTGTTTTTT
j_call: TRBJ2-2
clone_size: medium-sized
v_call: TRBV4-1
d_call: TRBD2

cdr3_aa: CASSGTSGGAILFF
cdr3_nt: TGTGCCAGCTCCGGGACTAGCGGGGGGGCTATTCTGTTCTTC
j_call: TRBJ2-1
clone_size: few
v_call: TRBV6-8
d_call: TRBD2

cdr3_aa: CAISSAPGEGDNEQFF
cdr3_nt: TGTGCCATCAGTTCCGCACCGGGGGAGGGGGACAATGAGCAGTTCTTC
j_call: TRBJ2-1
clone_size: medium-sized
v_call: TRBV6-8
d_call: -

cdr3_aa: CATSLEPGEKLFF
cdr3_nt: TGCGCCACCAGTTTAGAGCCGGGTGAAAAACTGTTTTTT
j_call: TRBJ1-4
clone_size: few
v_call: TRBV23-1
d_call: -

cdr3_aa: CASSTGTPYNEQFF
cdr3_nt: TGCGCCAGCAGCACCGGGACTCCCTACAATGAGCAGTTCTTC
j_call: TRBJ2-1
clone_size: -
v_call: TRBV5-1
d_call: -

cdr3_aa: CASKQGSSEAFF
cdr3_nt: TGTGCCAGCAAGCAGGGTAGTTCGGAAGCTTTCTTT
j_call: TRBJ1-1
clone_size: few
v_call: TRBV6-8
d_call: -

cdr3_aa: CAWSLFGPTEAFF
cdr3_nt: TGTGCCTGGAGTCTTTTCGGACCTACTGAAGCTTTCTTT
j_call: TRBJ1-1
clone_size: few
v_call: TRBV30
d_call: -

cdr3_aa: CASSVDVARRETQYF
cdr3_nt: TGTGCCAGCAGCGTAGATGTAGCGCGACGGGAGACCCAGTACTTC
j_call: TRBJ2-5
clone_size: few
v_call: TRBV9
d_call: -

cdr3_aa: CASSGDRGAETQYF
cdr3_nt: TGTGCCAGCAGTGGGGACAGGGGGGCAGAGACCCAGTACTTC
j_call: TRBJ2-5
clone_size: medium-sized
v_call: TRBV6-8
d_call: TRBD1

cdr3_aa: CASSYNTGELFF
cdr3_nt: TGTGCCAGTAGCTATAACACCGGGGAGCTGTTTTTT
j_call: TRBJ2-2
clone_size: -
v_call: TRBV19
d_call: -

cdr3_aa: CASSVGTGGYADTQYF
cdr3_nt: TGTGCCAGCAGCGTAGGGACAGGGGGCTATGCAGATACGCAGTATTTT
j_call: TRBJ2-3
clone_size: medium-sized
v_call: TRBV9
d_call: TRBD1

cdr3_aa: CASSEAPVGNTEAFF
cdr3_nt: TGTGCCAGCAGTGAAGCGCCGGTGGGAAATACTGAAGCTTTCTTT
j_call: TRBJ1-1
clone_size: -
v_call: TRBV6-1
d_call: -

cdr3_aa: CASSPDSGGAKNEQFF
cdr3_nt: TGTGCCAGCTCACCGGACAGCGGGGGGGCCAAAAATGAGCAGTTCTTC
j_call: TRBJ2-1
clone_size: -
v_call: TRBV18
d_call: TRBD2

cdr3_aa: CASSPTDSGNTIYF
cdr3_nt: TGTGCCAGCAGCCCGACGGACTCGGGAAACACCATATATTTT
j_call: TRBJ1-3
clone_size: medium-sized
v_call: TRBV11-3
d_call: -

cdr3_aa: CASSQETRLRSTIYF
cdr3_nt: TGTGCCAGCAGCCAAGAAACAAGGCTCCGAAGCACCATATATTTT
j_call: TRBJ1-3
clone_size: few
v_call: TRBV14
d_call: -

cdr3_aa: CARRDRGRNQPQHF
cdr3_nt: TGTGCCAGGAGAGACAGGGGGCGGAATCAGCCCCAGCATTTT
j_call: TRBJ1-5
clone_size: few
v_call: TRBV19
d_call: TRBD1

cdr3_aa: CASGPQWEQYF
cdr3_nt: TGTGCCAGTGGGCCCCAATGGGAGCAGTACTTC
j_call: TRBJ2-7
clone_size: -
v_call: TRBV19
d_call: -

cdr3_aa: CASRQGWVNTEAFF
cdr3_nt: TGTGCCAGCCGACAGGGTTGGGTGAACACTGAAGCTTTCTTT
j_call: TRBJ1-1
clone_size: -
v_call: TRBV6-8
d_call: TRBD1

cdr3_aa: CASSETSGRPTYEQYF
cdr3_nt: TGTGCCAGCAGCGAGACTAGCGGGAGGCCGACCTACGAGCAGTACTTC
j_call: TRBJ2-7
clone_size: large
v_call: TRBV11-3
d_call: TRBD2

cdr3_aa: CASSEDRGSEKLFF
cdr3_nt: TGTGCCAGCAGTGAGGACAGGGGAAGTGAAAAACTGTTTTTT
j_call: TRBJ1-4
clone_size: large
v_call: TRBV6-8
d_call: TRBD1

cdr3_aa: CASTFTGADGELFF
cdr3_nt: TGTGCCAGCACCTTCACGGGGGCGGACGGGGAGCTGTTTTTT
j_call: TRBJ2-2
clone_size: medium-sized
v_call: TRBV6-8
d_call: -

cdr3_aa: CASSSRASTNEKLFF
cdr3_nt: TGTGCCAGCAGCTCGAGGGCCTCAACTAATGAAAAACTGTTTTTT
j_call: TRBJ1-4
clone_size: -
v_call: TRBV6-8
d_call: -

cdr3_aa: CASSLEGAPSGNEQFF
cdr3_nt: TGTGCCAGCAGCTTGGAGGGGGCCCCCTCAGGAAATGAGCAGTTCTTC
j_call: TRBJ2-1
clone_size: -
v_call: TRBV11-3
d_call: -

cdr3_aa: CASSDLQGHNYNEQFF
cdr3_nt: TGTGCCAGCAGCGACCTACAGGGTCACAACTACAATGAGCAGTTCTTC
j_call: TRBJ2-1
clone_size: few
v_call: TRBV11-3
d_call: -

cdr3_aa: CASSQAGLDQPQHF
cdr3_nt: TGTGCCAGCAGCCAAGCAGGGTTGGATCAGCCCCAGCATTTT
j_call: TRBJ1-5
clone_size: -
v_call: TRBV14
d_call: -

cdr3_aa: CASSLGGGANNEQFF
cdr3_nt: TGTGCCAGCAGCTTAGGCGGGGGGGCGAACAATGAGCAGTTCTTC
j_call: TRBJ2-1
clone_size: few
v_call: TRBV11-3
d_call: TRBD2

cdr3_aa: CASSRDRGGFNEKLFF
cdr3_nt: TGTGCCAGCAGTAGGGACAGGGGGGGCTTTAATGAAAAACTGTTTTTT
j_call: TRBJ1-4
clone_size: medium-sized
v_call: TRBV6-8
d_call: TRBD1

cdr3_aa: CASSLDPAGVETQYF
cdr3_nt: TGTGCCAGCAGCTTAGATCCCGCAGGGGTAGAGACCCAGTACTTC
j_call: TRBJ2-5
clone_size: -
v_call: TRBV11-3
d_call: -

cdr3_aa: CASSVNLLGYTF
cdr3_nt: TGTGCCAGCAGTGTGAACCTCTTGGGCTACACCTTC
j_call: TRBJ1-2
clone_size: few
v_call: TRBV2
d_call: -

cdr3_aa: CAWSVRVRETQYF
cdr3_nt: TGTGCCTGGAGTGTACGGGTCAGAGAGACCCAGTACTTC
j_call: TRBJ2-5
clone_size: -
v_call: TRBV30
d_call: -

cdr3_aa: CASSWRAQETQYF
cdr3_nt: TGTGCCAGCAGTTGGAGGGCACAAGAGACCCAGTACTTC
j_call: TRBJ2-5
clone_size: -
v_call: TRBV6-8
d_call: -

cdr3_aa: CASSLGRTGGNEQYF
cdr3_nt: TGTGCCAGCAGCCTTGGGCGGACAGGGGGCAACGAGCAGTACTTC
j_call: TRBJ2-7
clone_size: few
v_call: TRBV7-6
d_call: TRBD1

cdr3_aa: CASSMTGAFNQPQHF
cdr3_nt: TGTGCCAGTAGTATGACAGGGGCATTTAATCAGCCCCAGCATTTT
j_call: TRBJ1-5
clone_size: once
v_call: TRBV19
d_call: TRBD1

cdr3_aa: CASSPAGPNEQYF
cdr3_nt: TGTGCCAGCTCACCGGCAGGGCCGAACGAGCAGTACTTC
j_call: TRBJ2-7
clone_size: -
v_call: TRBV18
d_call: -